This entry is about one TCR beta chain. This specimen belongs to a study of T cell changes during pregnancy in multiple sclerosis. Sequencing used immunoSEQ multiplex PCR; TCRdb keeps in-frame clones, though not all of them. Here the sample spans roughly 47,000 clones, roughly nine tenths being singletons. V was pared by 2 bases and J by 2 bases, with 4 bases of the junction left unmatched. CDR3 length: 15 residues. CDR1 is SGHTA, CDR2 FQGNSA, per germline. Sequencing used CD4+ T cells from peripheral blood mononuclear cells, obtained after pregnancy. The rearrangement links TRBV7-2 to TRBJ1-2; TRBD1 matches at 8 bases. The sequence came from a female donor with multiple sclerosis, enrolled in a pregnancy study. The CDR3 spells CASSLNRGSNYGYTF. The CDR3 nucleotides are TGTGCCAGCAGCTTAAACAGGGGGAGCAACTATGGCTACACCTTC.